The clone carrying this TCR beta chain was found many times. The antigen remains unidentified. A junction end diverges from the germline sequence, so it may reflect a read error. Overall study findings and caveats: In terms of TCR gene usage, tumor memory CD4+ T cells clustered together with blood and lymph node memory CD4+ cells, as well as with lymph node naive CD4+ cells. Tumor Treg TCRs overlapped most with tumor naive CD4+ cells. Around 13% of tumor Treg sequences matched naive CD4+ cells.

The sorted Tregs were CD4+CD25+CD127-/low cells. Amplification of TRBV12-4/TRBJ1-2 clonotypes used adaptor-ligated barcode primers. MiXCR was run by TCRdb on the multiplex PCR reads, yielding one entry per CDR3 protein. The sample holds hundreds of distinct CDR3 sequences, less than 20% seen once. The CDR3 is 15 residues long. This rearrangement joins TRBV12-3 or TRBV12-4 to TRBJ1-2, with D perhaps matching TRBD1 (5 bases). This TCR derives from a female donor with breast cancer. Input material: tumor-infiltrating Tregs sorted from the breast tumor. The CDR3 is CASSLDSRGTYGYTF. CDR3 nucleotide sequence: TGTGCCAGCAGCTTAGACTCGAGGGGCACCTATGGCTACACCTTC.